These 23 T cell receptor beta chains share one sample of origin, sequenced in a study of blood T cell repertoires in COVID-19. Clones were read by immunoSEQ multiplex PCR, and TCRdb kept only the in-frame ones, dropping some. The sample carries more than 30,000 clones, approximately 94% recorded once. Sample: peripheral blood. These receptor sequences come from a human donor with active COVID-19. The donor label of this sample is uncertain.

The V call is TRBV19, the J call TRBJ2-1, with D possibly being TRBD1 (6 bases). Germline values: CDR1 LNHDA, CDR2 SQIVND (reference sequence). CDR3 size: 16 residues. Trimming cost V 7 bases and J 4 bases, with 20 bases left between them. The CDR3 DNA follows: TGTGCCAGTAATGGGCAGGGGCCCGCGGTATACAATGAGCAGTTCTTC. Protein product: CASNGQGPAVYNEQFF.

This chain joins TRBV9 and TRBJ2-2; 8 positions agree with TRBD2. CDR3 length: 14 amino acids. Germline V gives CDR1 SGDLS, CDR2 YYNGEE. Trimming removed 1 base from V and 5 bases from J; junction bases left unmatched: 1. CDR3 in amino acids: CASSVLAGTGELFF. CDR3 bases: TGTGCCAGCAGCGTATTAGCGGGGACCGGGGAGCTGTTTTTT.

V usage is TRBV7-2 and J usage is TRBJ2-2, with 13 bases that match TRBD2. V lost 2 bases and J lost 4; bases outside the gene matches: 7. The V gene's germline CDR1 is SGHTA and CDR2 FQGNSA. The CDR3 consists of 18 residues. The DNA for the CDR3 is TGTGCCAGCAGCTTAACTAGCGGGAGGGCCGTGTCCACCGGGGAGCTGTTTTTT. Translated: CASSLTSGRAVSTGELFF.

This clone has only a few counts. V and J are TRBV5-1 and TRBJ1-6; D is unclear. This CDR3 is built from 14 residues. The germline V gene has CDR1 SGHRS and CDR2 YFSETQ. V was clipped by 1 base and J by 9 bases, with 11 bases between them. The CDR3 loop reads CASSLPQGGSPLHF. CDR3 in DNA: TGCGCCAGCAGCTTGCCACAAGGAGGTTCACCCCTCCACTTT.

The rearrangement uses TRBV6-5 and TRBJ2-7; D is unresolved. Germline V gene data show CDR1 as MNHEY and CDR2 as SVGAGI. V lost 8 bases to trimming and J lost 3 bases, with 17 bases between them. The CDR3 spans 14 residues. The CDR3, as DNA: TGTGCCAGCGGTATAGCTAGTCCTCGCTACGAGCAGTACTTC. This gives the protein CASGIASPRYEQYF.

The genes are TRBV5-5 and TRBJ2-7; perhaps TRBD1 as D (6 bases). V was clipped by 4 bases and J by 7 bases, with 24 bases between them. The CDR3 has 16 residues. Germline V gene sequence: CDR1 SGHKS, CDR2 YYEKEE (reference sequence). The chain's CDR3 is CASSQGLQGTVAEQYF. CDR3 DNA: TGTGCCAGCAGCCAAGGCTTACAGGGAACCGTCGCGGAGCAGTACTTC.

The V and J genes are TRBV28 and TRBJ2-6; tentatively, D is TRBD2 (6 bases). Looked up from germline, CDR1 is MDHEN and CDR2 is SYDVKM. The CDR3 has 18 amino acids. V dropped 2 bases and J dropped 0 bases, with 14 bases sitting between them. This CDR3 is CASSLMGGMNSGANVLTF. CDR3 DNA sequence: TGTGCCAGCAGTTTAATGGGGGGAATGAACTCTGGGGCCAACGTCCTGACTTTC.

The chain uses TRBV19 and TRBJ2-5, with D tentatively TRBD2 (6 bases). Germline assignment: CDR1 LNHDA and CDR2 SQIVND (reference sequence). Trimming removed 8 bases from V and 1 base from J, with 23 bases in between. CDR3 length: 17 residues. The CDR3 DNA is TGTGCCAGTCGGGGGTTGGGGTTGTGGGGAACCCAAGAGACCCAGTACTTC. The encoded protein is CASRGLGLWGTQETQYF.

This chain uses TRBV21-1 with TRBJ2-7; the table's D call of TRBD2 was not tested on the DNA. TRBV21-1 is an annotated pseudogene. This CDR3 region has 17 residues. The CDR3 DNA reads TGTGCCAGCAGCAAAAAGGCCATTGGCGGTCGCTCCTACGAGCAGTACTTC. Its protein is CASSKKAIGGRSYEQYF.

V usage is TRBV9 and J usage is TRBJ2-1, with 11 nucleotides matching TRBD1. CDR1 SGDLS and CDR2 YYNGEE come from the germline V gene. This CDR3 contains 15 residues. V lost 4 bases and J lost 9; bases outside the gene matches: 9. The CDR3 region has the DNA TGTGCCAGCAGCCCAGGACAGGGGGCGTGGAGTGAGCAGTTCTTC. It yields the protein CASSPGQGAWSEQFF.

DNA for the CDR3: TGTGCCACCAGTGACGGGACTAGCGGGAGGCTCCCGAGCTCCTACAATGAGCAGTTCTTC. Translation: CATSDGTSGRLPSSYNEQFF. This chain links TRBV24-1 with TRBJ2-1, with 15 bases identical to TRBD2. Germline V lookup: CDR1 KGHDR, CDR2 SFDVKD. This CDR3 contains 20 residues. Trimming cost V 4 bases and J 0 bases; bases outside gene matches: 9.

In DNA form, the CDR3 reads TGTGCCAGCAGCCAGGGACTAGCGGGTCCCACGAACACCGGGGAGCTGTTTTTT. This encodes CASSQGLAGPTNTGELFF. The V gene is TRBV3-1 (or the pseudogene TRBV3-2), the J gene TRBJ2-2; 12 positions match TRBD2. Germline CDR1 and CDR2: LGHDT and YNNKEL (reference sequence). This CDR3 contains 18 residues. The J segment lost 0 bases and the V segment lost 3 bases, leaving 5 bases of the junction unmatched.

V usage is TRBV9 and J usage is TRBJ2-7, with D hard to call. Germline V gene lookup returns CDR1 SGDLS and CDR2 YYNGEE. The CDR3 runs to 14 residues. Trimming pared 4 bases from V and 2 bases from J, leaving 13 bases between. DNA for the CDR3: TGTGCCAGCAGCTCAACGGGTAGTACCTACGAGCAGTACTTC. Translation: CASSSTGSTYEQYF.

This chain links TRBV10-3 with TRBJ2-7; 13 bases align to TRBD2. Germline V gene data show CDR1 as ENHRY and CDR2 as SYGVKD. The junction had 4 bases not matched to a gene; V was cut back by 9 bases and J by 5 bases. The CDR3 spans 13 residues. The DNA for the CDR3 is TGTGCCATTGGGACTAGCGGGACCAACGAGCAGTACTTC. As protein: CAIGTSGTNEQYF.

The chain employs TRBV3-1 (or the pseudogene TRBV3-2) and TRBJ2-7; no definite D call. Germline V gene lookup returns CDR1 LGHDT and CDR2 YNNKEL (reference sequence). This CDR3 comprises 13 residues. Trimming removed 1 base from V and 3 bases from J, with 7 bases in between. For the CDR3, the DNA is TGTGCCAGCAGCCAAGCTGTTCTCTACGAGCAGTACTTC. Encoded protein: CASSQAVLYEQYF.

The chain is built from TRBV7-9 and TRBJ2-1, with 7 bases aligning to TRBD2. Germline V lookup: CDR1 SEHNR, CDR2 FQNEAQ (reference sequence). The CDR3 consists of 15 residues. J was trimmed by 7 bases and V by 0 bases; bases with no gene match: 6. The CDR3 coding sequence is TGTGCCAGCAGCTTAGCGGGAGGGCTTGGTAATGAGCAGTTCTTC. It codes for CASSLAGGLGNEQFF. Variable domain in full (rest from reference TRBV7-9 and TRBJ2-1): DTGVSQNPRHKITKRGQNVTFRCDPISEHNRLYWYRQTLGQGPEFLTYFQNEAQLEKSRLLSDRFSAERPKGSFSTLEIQRTEQGDSAMYLCASSLAGGLGNEQFFGPGTRLTVL.

This clone is a singleton in its sample. V usage is TRBV5-3 and J usage is TRBJ2-7, with D perhaps matching TRBD1 (5 bases). TRBV5-3 is noted as an ORF with a role that remains uncertain. Trimming stripped 0 bases from V and 0 bases from J, with 10 bases between. The CDR3 is 15 amino acids. This CDR3 is CARSLVGESSYEQYF. CDR3 coding DNA: TGTGCCAGAAGCTTGGTAGGGGAAAGCTCCTACGAGCAGTACTTC.

The rearrangement joins TRBV24-1 to TRBJ2-5; 7 bases line up with TRBD2. The junction had 5 bases not matched to a gene; V was cut back by 1 base and J by 4 bases. The germline gives CDR1 KGHDR, CDR2 SFDVKD. This CDR3 has 15 amino acids. CDR3: CATSDLWSGGETQYF. The CDR3 coding sequence is TGTGCCACCAGTGATTTATGGTCGGGGGGAGAGACCCAGTACTTC.

V is TRBV29-1 and J is TRBJ2-5; perhaps TRBD1 as D (6 bases). The germline V and J ends were trimmed by 6 bases and 5 bases, with 16 bases remaining between them. This CDR3 spans 13 amino acids. In germline, CDR1 is SQVTM, CDR2 ANQGSEA. The chain's CDR3 is CSVLIGGVETQYF. The CDR3 bases are TGCAGCGTCCTGATTGGGGGCGTGGAGACCCAGTACTTC.

The J gene is TRBJ1-1, the V gene TRBV7-2; D not certain. The CDR3 contains 12 residues. Per the germline V gene, CDR1 is SGHTA and CDR2 is FQGNSA. Trimming stripped 6 bases from V and 5 bases from J, with 10 bases between. CDR3 in DNA: TGTGCCAGCAGGTATCGGGGAACTGAAGCTTTCTTT. It specifies CASRYRGTEAFF.

V usage is TRBV5-1 and J usage is TRBJ1-4; D gene ambiguous. Trimming left V 4 bases short and J 5 bases short, with 9 bases between. Germline V gives CDR1 SGHRS, CDR2 YFSETQ. The CDR3 is 13 amino acids. The CDR3 DNA follows: TGCGCCAGCAGCCTAGAGGCAAATGAAAAACTGTTTTTT. It encodes CASSLEANEKLFF.

CDR3 residues: CASSSSFLGGVVRQPQHF. CDR3 in DNA: TGTGCCAGCAGTTCCTCCTTTTTGGGAGGGGTCGTACGTCAGCCCCAGCATTTT. This chain joins TRBV27 and TRBJ1-5; D possibly corresponds to TRBD1 (5 bases). The V gene lost 4 bases and the J gene lost 6 bases, with 25 bases spanning the gap. CDR3 size: 18 residues. Germline V gene data show CDR1 as MNHEY and CDR2 as SMNVEV (reference sequence).

Turning to this clone: Germline and junction disagree at one end, which may indicate a read error. The chain links TRBV18 to TRBJ2-1, with D possibly TRBD2 on 6 matching bases. Germline CDR1 and CDR2: KGHSH and LQKENI. This CDR3 contains 14 residues. For the CDR3, the DNA is TGTGCCAGCTCTCCACTTTCGGGAGACAATGAGCAGTTCTTC. Translation gives CASSPLSGDNEQFF.